This T cell receptor (beta chain) was documented in a study of beta chain features in type 1 diabetes. Expressed TCRB transcripts got sequenced, as all isolated RNA was reverse transcribed. Profiling relied on immunoSEQ multiplex PCR, and the TCRdb table lists in-frame clones only, not all of them. The sample lists around 350,000 clones, roughly 13% seen once, with roughly 0.017% in the top ten. Sorting produced populations that all topped 95% purity. Concerning this clone itself: The target antigen is unknown.

Study-wide results and limits: VDJ junctions in type 1 diabetes patients carried more deletions and fewer insertions.

This clonotype was sampled from a man aged 18 to 29 in good health. Sequenced input: naive CD4+ T cells from blood.

CDR3 region: CASSDRGVSNQPQHF. The CDR3 DNA reads as TGTGCCAGCAGTGACAGGGGTGTTAGCAATCAGCCCCAGCATTTT. The chain combines TRBV2 with TRBJ1-5, with D possibly TRBD1 on 6 matching bases. The germline V gene has CDR1 SNHLY and CDR2 FYNNEI. The CDR3 is made up of 15 amino acids. Trimming left V 3 bases short and J 0 bases short, with 9 bases between.